One and the same sample provided the 21 T cell receptor beta chains below, sequenced in a study of T-cell memory formation after mild COVID-19. TCRdb itself ran the 5' RACE reads through MiXCR, one entry per CDR3 protein. The sample has 400,000 to 500,000 distinct CDR3 sequences, 20% to 25% seen once. What was sequenced was PBMCs or a T cell subset sorted from them (not recorded which). These receptors came from an adult woman who had mild COVID-19 (a few samples of this study predate the infection). Cell type and time point are not known.

This clonotype has a handful of counts. The chain employs TRBV9 and TRBJ2-1; D possibly uses TRBD1 or TRBD2 (6 bases each). V dropped 6 bases and J dropped 4 bases, with 14 bases sitting between them. The CDR3 is 14 amino acids. Germline CDR1 is SGDLS and CDR2 is YYNGEE. This CDR3 is CASTQWGAYNEQFF. The CDR3 DNA reads TGTGCCAGCACCCAGTGGGGGGCTTACAATGAGCAGTTCTTC.

This clonotype showed up just once. The genes are TRBV7-9 and TRBJ2-1, with D tentatively TRBD1 (5 bases). The CDR3 spans 12 residues. The germline gives CDR1 SEHNR, CDR2 FQNEAQ (reference sequence). Trimming pared 6 bases from V and 8 bases from J, leaving 11 bases between. CDR3 region: CASRSGIYEQFF. CDR3 sequence (DNA): TGTGCCAGCAGATCAGGGATCTATGAGCAGTTCTTC.

The chain links TRBV3-2 to TRBJ1-5. TRBV3-2 is deemed a pseudogene. The CDR3 has 15 amino acids. For the CDR3, the DNA is TGTGCCAGCAGCCAAGATCGGAGGAGCAATCAGCCCCAGCATTTT. Its protein is CASSQDRRSNQPQHF.

This chain joins TRBV24-1 and TRBJ2-1; 7 positions match TRBD2. The length of the CDR3 is 13 residues. After removal of 2 bases from V and 9 bases from J, the junction contained 3 bases not matched to a gene. Germline assignment: CDR1 KGHDR and CDR2 SFDVKD. CDR3 sequence reads: CATSDSLAIEQFF. CDR3 DNA sequence: TGTGCCACCAGTGATTCACTAGCGATTGAGCAGTTCTTC.

V and J are TRBV14 and TRBJ2-7; TRBD1 matches at 11 bases. CDR1 is SGHDN, CDR2 FVKESK, per germline. The CDR3 runs 16 residues. J lost 2 bases, V lost 2 bases, and 5 bases had no gene match. CDR3 region: CASSQSGTGGAYEQYF. The CDR3 DNA follows: TGTGCCAGCAGCCAAAGCGGGACAGGGGGTGCCTACGAGCAGTACTTC.

By share of the sample, this clonotype is medium-sized. The CDR3 DNA reads as TGTGCCAGCACCCAGACGGGAGGGCCTGTCGATGGGCAGTTCTTC. It encodes CASTQTGGPVDGQFF. The gene calls are TRBV7-9 and TRBJ2-1, with TRBD2 matching 8 bases. The germline V gene has CDR1 SEHNR and CDR2 FQNEAQ (reference sequence). The J segment lost 12 bases and the V segment lost 7 bases, leaving 17 bases of the junction unmatched. The CDR3 spans 15 residues.

V gene TRBV12-3 or TRBV12-4 combines with J gene TRBJ2-5; D is possibly TRBD1 (5 bases). CDR3 size: 13 residues. V lost 8 bases and J lost 2, with 12 bases in between. The CDR3 DNA is TGTGCCAGCGGTGACAGCTATCAAGAGACCCAGTACTTC. Translated: CASGDSYQETQYF.

This clonotype showed up just a few times. The CDR3 here is CASSPQGKGETQYF. For the CDR3, the DNA is TGTGCCAGCAGTCCACAGGGAAAGGGTGAGACCCAGTACTTC. The rearrangement uses TRBV28 and TRBJ2-5; D is perhaps TRBD1 (6 bases). Germline V gene data show CDR1 as MDHEN and CDR2 as SYDVKM. The CDR3 spans 14 residues. Trimming removed 5 bases from V and 5 bases from J, with 15 bases in between.

The rearrangement uses TRBV4-2 and TRBJ2-2; TRBD2 agrees at 11 bases. After removal of 0 bases from V and 7 bases from J, the junction contained 4 bases not matched to a gene. Germline-derived CDR1 and CDR2 are LGHNA and YNFKEQ. CDR3 size: 16 residues. The CDR3 DNA sequence: TGTGCCAGCAGCCAAGAAACTAGCGGGAGTAGCGGGGAGCTGTTTTTT. Encoded protein: CASSQETSGSSGELFF.

The chain links TRBV20-1 to TRBJ2-3, with 11 bases lining up with TRBD2. Germline V lookup: CDR1 DFQATT, CDR2 SNEGSKA (reference sequence). The length of the CDR3 is 14 residues. After removal of 7 bases from V and 1 base from J, the junction contained 4 bases not matched to a gene. CDR3 sequence: CSGVSGRGTDTQYF. The CDR3 DNA reads as TGCAGTGGGGTTAGCGGGAGGGGCACAGATACGCAGTATTTT.

A few counts support this clonotype. This chain connects TRBV7-3 to TRBJ2-1; 11 bases are a match to TRBD2. Germline assignment: CDR1 SGHTA and CDR2 FQGTGA. V was pared by 5 bases and J by 8 bases, with 8 bases of the junction left unmatched. The CDR3 runs 15 residues. CDR3 in DNA: TGTGCCAGCAGCCCCTCCCCGGGACTAGCGGATGAGCAGTTCTTC. This codes for CASSPSPGLADEQFF.

This clonotype was observed a handful of times. This chain links TRBV15 with TRBJ2-5, with unresolved D. Germline V gene lookup returns CDR1 LNHNV and CDR2 YYDKDF (reference sequence). With 5 bases removed from V and 2 bases from J, the gap between germline ends came to 9 bases. The CDR3 has 13 amino acids. The CDR3 loop reads CATSVGWQETQYF. CDR3 nucleotides: TGTGCCACCAGCGTAGGGTGGCAAGAGACCCAGTACTTC. Complete variable domain (other parts from reference TRBV15 and TRBJ2-5): DAMVIQNPRYQVTQFGKPVTLSCSQTLNHNVMYWYQQKSSQAPKLLFHYYDKDFNNEADTPDNFQSRRPNTSFCFLDIRSPGLGDTAMYLCATSVGWQETQYFGPGTRLLVL.

This chain links TRBV12-3 or TRBV12-4 with TRBJ1-2, with D hard to call. V was clipped by 6 bases and J by 3 bases, with 11 bases between them. The CDR3 length is 13 residues. The CDR3 spells CASSSDRDYGYTF. CDR3 nucleotides: TGTGCCAGCAGCTCGGACCGTGACTATGGCTACACCTTC.

V and J are TRBV4-1 and TRBJ2-7, with a tentative D call TRBD1 (6 bases). Germline CDR1 MGHRA, CDR2 YSYEKL. V lost 1 base and J 2 bases, leaving 12 bases between the germline ends. The CDR3 contains 15 residues. The CDR3 DNA follows: TGCGCCAGCAGCCAAGTCAGCGGACAGACCTACGAGCAGTACTTC. Translated, it gives CASSQVSGQTYEQYF.

J is TRBJ1-2 and V is TRBV29-1; D gene uncertain. Germline V CDR1 and CDR2: SQVTM, ANQGSEA. The CDR3 runs to 12 residues. V dropped 1 base and J dropped 7 bases, with 10 bases sitting between them. DNA of the CDR3: TGCAGCGTTGAAGTAGGGTTTGGTGGCTACACCTTC. This sequence encodes CSVEVGFGGYTF.

The V gene is TRBV27, the J gene TRBJ2-2, with D tentatively TRBD2 (7 bases). The CDR3 length is 15 residues. Germline loops: CDR1 MNHEY, CDR2 SMNVEV (reference sequence). V was pared by 4 bases and J by 2 bases, with 11 bases between. The CDR3 coding sequence is TGTGCCAGCAGTTGGTCGGGGGGCAACACCGGGGAGCTGTTTTTT. It encodes CASSWSGGNTGELFF.

The J gene is TRBJ2-5, the V gene TRBV7-8; the D gene could be TRBD1 or TRBD2 (5 bases each). The CDR3 contains 15 residues. From germline, CDR1 is SGHVS and CDR2 FQNEAQ. V lost 4 bases and J lost 4, with 16 bases in between. CDR3 in DNA: TGTGCCAGCAGCTCAACCTGGGGGTTAGGAGAGACCCAGTACTTC. This sequence encodes CASSSTWGLGETQYF.

This clonotype was counted between two and nine times. V and J are TRBV19 and TRBJ1-2, with D tentatively TRBD1 (6 bases). Germline CDR1 reads LNHDA; CDR2 reads SQIVND (reference sequence). With 6 bases removed from V and 0 bases from J, the gap between germline ends came to 11 bases. CDR3 length: 14 residues. CDR3 in DNA: TGTGCCAGTAGGGAGGACAGCTCTAACTATGGCTACACCTTC. Protein sequence: CASREDSSNYGYTF.

This clonotype was found a few times. The chain employs TRBV6-5 and TRBJ2-1, with 7 bases matching TRBD2. CDR1 and CDR2 (germline): MNHEY, SVGAGI. The CDR3 runs to 14 residues. After removal of 3 bases from V and 4 bases from J, the junction contained 3 bases not matched to a gene. Here the CDR3 DNA reads TGTGCCAGCAGTTATAGCGGGTCGTACAATGAGCAGTTCTTC. This codes for CASSYSGSYNEQFF.

V usage is TRBV6-5 and J usage is TRBJ2-2, with D perhaps TRBD1 (5 bases). The CDR3 has 16 residues. Germline assignment: CDR1 MNHEY and CDR2 SVGAGI. The V end lost 6 bases, the J end lost 5 bases, and 19 bases lay between the germline ends. Written as DNA, the CDR3 is TGTGCCAGCAGCAGACAGCCCGTAACGCAGACCGGGGAGCTGTTTTTT. The encoded protein is CASSRQPVTQTGELFF.

This clonotype has just a few counts. The chain employs TRBV6-5 and TRBJ2-2, with 7 positions matching TRBD1. J gave up 6 bases and V 2 bases, and 6 bases lay outside the gene matches. The CDR3 has 15 residues. CDR1 MNHEY and CDR2 SVGAGI come from the germline V gene. CDR3 protein: CASSYRGRGAGELFF. The DNA for the CDR3 is TGTGCCAGCAGTTACAGGGGGCGAGGAGCCGGGGAGCTGTTTTTT.